This paragraph reports one T cell receptor beta chain. Its cognate antigen has yet to be identified. Per-nucleotide qualities are absent, and no much larger clonotype sits a single base away. This sample is drawn from a study of T cell changes during pregnancy in multiple sclerosis (dated by TCRdb to the late 2010s). Regarding the research as a whole: In women with multiple sclerosis, the researchers looked at how the T cell repertoire shifted as pregnancy progressed.

V was cut back by 1 base and J by 4 bases, leaving a gap of 11 bases between them. From the germline V gene, CDR1 is LGHNA and CDR2 is YSLEER. There are 15 amino acids in the CDR3, from cysteine to phenylalanine inclusive. The read is trimmed to its CDR3 DNA, 45 bases read in frame from base 1. Receptor libraries were prepared by the immunoSEQ multiplex PCR assay. Here the immuneACCESS table is served through TCRdb, limited to in-frame sequences with V and J called. Missing clones are a known gap in these copies; in checked studies unresolved V genes cover under half, and the rest lacks a known reason. Across this sample there are about 57,000 clones, with roughly 92% seen only once. Jointly, the top ten make up roughly 0.71% of the sample.

The input for sequencing was CD4+ T cells from peripheral blood mononuclear cells, taken in the third trimester of pregnancy. The chain is encoded by TRBV4-3 joined to TRBJ1-3, and the D gene may be TRBD1, 5 bases matching. The TCR comes from a female donor with multiple sclerosis, enrolled in a pregnancy study. The DNA sequence is given as TGCGCCAGCAGCCAAGGATGGGGACTGGGAAACACCATATATTTT. It codes for CASSQGWGLGNTIYF.